These 32 T cell receptor beta chains share one sample of origin, sequenced in a study of blood T cell repertoires in COVID-19. Generated by immunoSEQ multiplex PCR, the TCRdb table keeps only in-frame clones and is missing some. The table has about 84,000 clones, nearly 85% seen once. The sequenced sample consisted of peripheral blood. The receptor source for this set is a woman at least 80 years old with acute or convalescent COVID-19.

The chain employs TRBV24-1 and TRBJ1-5, with a possible D match to TRBD1 (6 bases). Trimming pared 2 bases from V and 0 bases from J, leaving 13 bases between. The CDR3 is made up of 17 amino acids. Germline CDR1 reads KGHDR; CDR2 reads SFDVKD. The CDR3 coding sequence is TGTGCCACCAGTGATTCACTAAGGACAGATAGCAATCAGCCCCAGCATTTT. Protein: CATSDSLRTDSNQPQHF.

V and J are TRBV27 and TRBJ1-4; D remains unclear. CDR3 size: 11 residues. From germline, CDR1 is MNHEY and CDR2 SMNVEV (reference sequence). V lost 8 bases and J 3 bases, leaving 4 bases between the germline ends. The CDR3 DNA reads TGTGCCAGCTCCTCTAATGAAAAACTGTTTTTT. This sequence encodes CASSSNEKLFF.

The genes are TRBV6-5 and TRBJ1-6; TRBD1 aligns across 7 bases. In germline, CDR1 is MNHEY, CDR2 SVGAGI. There are 14 residues in the CDR3. J gave up 6 bases and V 5 bases, and 4 bases lay outside the gene matches. The CDR3 sequence: CASSPGTVNSPLHF. The CDR3 nucleotides read TGTGCCAGCAGTCCCGGGACAGTTAATTCACCCCTCCACTTT.

The chain employs TRBV10-3 and TRBJ2-2; no reliable D call. This CDR3 is built from 14 residues. V was pared by 11 bases and J by 3 bases, with 16 bases between. Germline CDR1 and CDR2: ENHRY and SYGVKD. CDR3 in DNA: TGTGCCGCACAACAGTCCTCCTACACCGGGGAGCTGTTTTTT. The encoded protein is CAAQQSSYTGELFF.

V is TRBV2 and J is TRBJ1-5; TRBD1 matches at 7 bases. Unmatched junction bases numbered 3, after V lost 2 bases and J lost 2 bases. CDR3 length equals 15 residues. CDR1 is SNHLY and CDR2 is FYNNEI in the germline V gene. The chain's CDR3 is CASSENGQGNQPQHF. For the CDR3, the DNA is TGTGCCAGCAGTGAAAATGGACAGGGCAATCAGCCCCAGCATTTT.

V gene TRBV10-2 combines with J gene TRBJ2-3, with 9 bases that match TRBD1. There are 14 residues in the CDR3. The V gene's germline CDR1 is WSHSY and CDR2 SAAADI. Trimming removed 6 bases from V and 4 bases from J; junction bases left unmatched: 5. CDR3 sequence (DNA): TGCGCCAGCAGGGAACAGGGGGCTGCAGATACGCAGTATTTT. Translation gives CASREQGAADTQYF.

V usage is TRBV2 and J usage is TRBJ2-1, with unresolved D. Looked up from germline, CDR1 is SNHLY and CDR2 is FYNNEI. V was shortened by 6 bases and J by 6 bases, with 9 bases between the two germline ends. There are 12 residues in the CDR3. CDR3 sequence (DNA): TGTGCCAGCAGGAGCTCGGGCAATGAGCAGTTCTTC. Encoded protein: CASRSSGNEQFF.

This clone was seen just once. The V call is TRBV9, the J call TRBJ1-4; D unclear. The CDR3 length is 13 residues. The V gene's germline CDR1 is SGDLS and CDR2 YYNGEE. Deletions cut 3 bases from V and 5 bases from J, with 8 bases between. The CDR3: CASSASLNEKLFF. CDR3 DNA: TGTGCCAGCAGCGCCTCCTTAAATGAAAAACTGTTTTTT.

This clone was detected a few times. The rearrangement uses TRBV3-1 (or the pseudogene TRBV3-2) and TRBJ1-3, with D unclear. Germline loops: CDR1 LGHDT, CDR2 YNNKEL (reference sequence). V gave up 1 base and J gave up 0 bases, with 10 bases separating them. This CDR3 has 16 residues. This CDR3 is CASSQAGRDSGNTIYF. The CDR3 nucleotides read TGTGCCAGCAGCCAAGCAGGCCGAGACTCTGGAAACACCATATATTTT.

Here the CDR3 DNA reads TGTGCCAGCAGCCCGAGTACGACAGATACGCAGTATTTT. It specifies CASSPSTTDTQYF. The gene calls are TRBV7-3 and TRBJ2-3; D not certain. CDR1 is SGHTA, CDR2 FQGTGA, per germline. The CDR3 has 13 amino acids. V lost 5 bases to trimming and J lost 3 bases, with 9 bases between them.

The chain employs TRBV5-6 and TRBJ2-5; 7 bases match TRBD1. The germline V gene has CDR1 SGHDT and CDR2 YYEEEE. This CDR3 has 14 residues. V was clipped by 2 bases and J by 7 bases; unmatched bases: 8. In DNA, the CDR3 is TGTGCCAGCAGCTTCGACGGGGACAGCGGGACCCAGTACTTC. It codes for CASSFDGDSGTQYF.

This clone showed up just a few times. The chain is built from TRBV29-1 and TRBJ2-5, with 7 bases matching TRBD2. The germline V gene has CDR1 SQVTM and CDR2 ANQGSEA. The CDR3 has 16 residues. Germline trimming cut 7 bases from V and 5 bases from J; bases unmatched to any gene: 19. CDR3 residues: CSAAGGGRGGYETQYF. The CDR3, as DNA: TGCAGCGCCGCGGGCGGCGGGAGAGGAGGGTATGAGACCCAGTACTTC.

This clone was observed a single time. The chain recombines TRBV5-1 with TRBJ2-5, with 10 positions matching TRBD1. In germline, CDR1 is SGHRS, CDR2 YFSETQ. The CDR3 extends over 15 amino acids. V dropped 4 bases and J dropped 5; count of bases not matched to a gene: 8. DNA for the CDR3: TGCGCCAGCAGCCGGCGACAGGGGGCGTACGAGACCCAGTACTTC. It yields the protein CASSRRQGAYETQYF.

The chain recombines TRBV27 with TRBJ1-1, with a weak D call TRBD1 (6 bases). Trimming took off 11 bases at V and 1 base at J, with 17 bases between the two ends. CDR1 and CDR2 (germline): MNHEY, SMNVEV (reference sequence). The CDR3 has 14 residues. CDR3 in DNA: TGTGCCTCCAGAAGGACAGACGCGAACACTGAAGCTTTCTTT. It translates to CASRRTDANTEAFF.

V is TRBV6-2 or TRBV6-3 and J is TRBJ2-7; 12 bases agree with TRBD2. Per the germline V gene, CDR1 is MNHEY and CDR2 is SVGEGT. This CDR3 spans 20 amino acids. J gave up 3 bases and V 0 bases, and 15 bases lay outside the gene matches. CDR3 residues: CASSYSPAGLAGRPVYEQYF. For the CDR3, the DNA is TGTGCCAGCAGTTACTCGCCCGCTGGACTAGCGGGAAGACCCGTCTACGAGCAGTACTTC.

This chain joins TRBV5-1 and TRBJ2-1; 7 bases fit TRBD2. The CDR3 runs 14 residues. With 6 bases clipped from V and 1 base from J, the junction kept 4 bases outside the gene matches. CDR1 SGHRS and CDR2 YFSETQ come from the germline V gene. DNA for the CDR3: TGCGCCAGCACCCTAGCGGATTCCTACAATGAGCAGTTCTTC. Its translation: CASTLADSYNEQFF.

The J gene is TRBJ2-3, the V gene TRBV4-2; 8 nucleotides line up with TRBD2. This CDR3 is 17 amino acids long. CDR1 is LGHNA, CDR2 YNFKEQ, per germline. The trim removed 4 bases at V and 2 bases at J, leaving 11 bases unmatched. The CDR3 DNA reads as TGTGCCAGCAGCCTCGGGTCTAGCGGGTTCAACACAGATACGCAGTATTTT. Its translation: CASSLGSSGFNTDTQYF.

This clone came up a few times. The V gene is TRBV3-1 (or the pseudogene TRBV3-2), the J gene TRBJ2-7, with 7 bases matching TRBD2. Unmatched junction bases numbered 11, after V lost 5 bases and J lost 4 bases. CDR3 length: 15 residues. Germline V CDR1 and CDR2: LGHDT, YNNKEL (reference sequence). The CDR3 DNA follows: TGTGCCAGCAGCTTCCGGGACTACGGGACTTACGAGCAGTACTTC. As protein: CASSFRDYGTYEQYF.

This clone was counted once. The chain carries TRBV2 and TRBJ2-3; perhaps TRBD1 as D (5 bases). The V gene lost 0 bases and the J gene lost 9 bases, with 13 bases spanning the gap. Germline V gives CDR1 SNHLY, CDR2 FYNNEI. The CDR3 has 14 residues. The CDR3 reads CASSEANQGSTQYF. CDR3 nucleotides: TGTGCCAGCAGTGAAGCCAACCAGGGTTCCACGCAGTATTTT.

The chain joins TRBV5-1 to TRBJ2-1; D gene ambiguous. The V gene's germline CDR1 is SGHRS and CDR2 YFSETQ. The CDR3 is 15 amino acids. V gave up 4 bases and J gave up 2 bases, with 13 bases separating them. The DNA of the CDR3 is TGCGCCAGCAGCCCCCGGCTAGACCCCTACAATGAGCAGTTCTTC. Its translation is CASSPRLDPYNEQFF.

This clone was counted a few times. The V and J genes are TRBV5-1 and TRBJ1-5, with a tentative D call TRBD1 (5 bases). The germline V and J ends were trimmed by 2 bases and 3 bases, with 9 bases remaining between them. Germline values: CDR1 SGHRS, CDR2 YFSETQ. The CDR3 sequence is 14 residues long. This chain's CDR3 is CASSFDSNNQPQHF. The CDR3 DNA is TGCGCCAGCAGCTTTGACAGCAACAATCAGCCCCAGCATTTT.

The chain is built from TRBV28 and TRBJ2-7; D unresolved. The CDR3 spans 12 residues. Germline CDR1 is MDHEN and CDR2 is SYDVKM. V was cut by 8 bases and J by 4 bases, with 12 bases left in between. The CDR3, as DNA: TGTGCCAGCCTATCGGGTCAGTACGAGCAGTACTTC. Its translation is CASLSGQYEQYF. The full variable domain, with the rest looked up from reference TRBV28 and TRBJ2-7, is DVKVTQSSRYLVKRTGEKVFLECVQDMDHENMFWYRQDPGLGLRLIYFSYDVKMKEKGDIPEGYSVSREKKERFSLILESASTNQTSMYLCASLSGQYEQYFGPGTRLTVT.

CDR3 sequence reads: CASSLDSSNYGYTF. CDR3 coding DNA: TGTGCCAGCAGCTTAGACAGCTCTAACTATGGCTACACCTTC. The J gene is TRBJ1-2, the V gene TRBV5-5, with D perhaps TRBD1 (5 bases). The CDR3 is 14 amino acids. V gave up 2 bases and J gave up 0 bases, with 8 bases separating them. Germline CDR1 reads SGHKS; CDR2 reads YYEKEE (reference sequence).

The chain carries TRBV5-1 and TRBJ2-7; 9 positions agree with TRBD2. Germline V gene data show CDR1 as SGHRS and CDR2 as YFSETQ. V dropped 8 bases and J dropped 3; count of bases not matched to a gene: 12. The CDR3 loop spans 15 amino acids. For the CDR3, the DNA is TGCGCCAGACCTTTAGGGACTAGCTTTCACTACGAGCAGTACTTC. This sequence encodes CARPLGTSFHYEQYF.

The chain recombines TRBV29-1 with TRBJ2-1; 11 bases fit TRBD2. The CDR3 consists of 15 residues. Trimming took 6 bases from V and 8 from J; bases not matched to a gene: 12. Germline assignment: CDR1 SQVTM and CDR2 ANQGSEA. The CDR3 coding sequence is TGCAGCGTCCGACGGGGTAGCGGGAGGGCCTATGAGCAGTTCTTC. Encoded protein: CSVRRGSGRAYEQFF.

This clone was counted a few times. The chain uses TRBV24-1 and TRBJ1-5; D unresolved. Germline V gene lookup returns CDR1 KGHDR and CDR2 SFDVKD. The CDR3 is made up of 16 amino acids. CDR3 amino acids: CVFKERVVPECQPQHF. CDR3 DNA: TGTGTTTTCAAGGAGCGGGTTGTACCGGAGTGTCAGCCCCAGCATTTT.

This clone has a single count. The genes are TRBV30 and TRBJ1-2; the match to TRBD1 covers 7 bases. CDR1 is GTSNPN and CDR2 is SVGIG in the germline V gene (reference sequence). This CDR3 has 14 amino acids. The V and J ends lost 0 bases and 3 bases, in that order; junction bases with no gene match: 4. The CDR3 nucleotides read TGTGCCTGGAGTGTAGGGGGGACAGACTATGGCTACACCTTC. Translation: CAWSVGGTDYGYTF.

The V gene is TRBV19, the J gene TRBJ1-2, with 7 bases matching TRBD1. Trimming at V came to 4 bases and at J to 7 bases, leaving 9 bases not matched to a gene. The CDR3 totals 14 residues. Per germline, CDR1 LNHDA and CDR2 SQIVND (reference sequence). The CDR3 nucleotides are TGTGCCAGTAGTAACGACAGGGAAGGAGCTGGCTACACCTTC. Translated: CASSNDREGAGYTF. Looking up the rest from reference TRBV19 and TRBJ1-2 gives the full variable domain: DGGITQSPKYLFRKEGQNVTLSCEQNLNHDAMYWYRQDPGQGLRLIYYSQIVNDFQKGDIAEGYSVSREKKESFPLTVTSAQKNPTAFYLCASSNDREGAGYTFGSGTRLTVV.

The V and J genes are TRBV18 and TRBJ1-1; 8 nucleotides match TRBD1. The CDR3 totals 15 residues. Germline values: CDR1 KGHSH, CDR2 LQKENI. Trimming removed 3 bases from V and 4 bases from J; junction bases left unmatched: 7. Written as DNA, the CDR3 is TGTGCCAGCTCACCGAGCGGAGACAGGGGCACTGAAGCTTTCTTT. It yields the protein CASSPSGDRGTEAFF.

This rearrangement joins TRBV2 to TRBJ1-6; D perhaps matches TRBD1 (5 bases). The CDR3 sequence is 14 residues long. Trimming shortened V by 5 bases and J by 7 bases, and 12 bases separated the two germline ends. Germline CDR1 and CDR2: SNHLY and FYNNEI. Here the CDR3 DNA reads TGTGCCAGCAGTACCAGCCGGGGGAATTCACCCCTCCACTTT. Translating it yields CASSTSRGNSPLHF.

This chain connects TRBV7-9 to TRBJ1-2; D gene ambiguous. V shed 1 base and J shed 7 bases, with 13 bases lying between them. CDR1 and CDR2 (germline): SEHNR, FQNEAQ (reference sequence). The CDR3 extends over 14 amino acids. CDR3 in amino acids: CASSLELFRTGYTF. DNA for the CDR3: TGTGCCAGCAGCTTAGAGCTGTTTCGAACTGGCTACACCTTC.

This clone has more than one count but fewer than ten. The J gene is TRBJ2-7, the V gene TRBV5-1; a weak D match, TRBD2 (5 bases). Germline V gives CDR1 SGHRS, CDR2 YFSETQ. The CDR3 is 14 residues long. V gave up 1 base and J gave up 6 bases, with 14 bases separating them. CDR3 in DNA: TGCGCCAGCAGCTTGCCAGCGGATCTCTCCGAGCAGTACTTC. This codes for CASSLPADLSEQYF.